The next 32 T cell receptor beta chains were all read from a single sample in a study of blood T cell repertoires in COVID-19. The data were produced by immunoSEQ multiplex PCR, yet TCRdb's version contains in-frame clones alone and is incomplete. Altogether some 150,000 clones are present, 70% to 85% being singletons, with the ten largest covering 5.5% to 7%. Material: peripheral blood. Receptor source: a human donor in a cohort sampled during active COVID-19.

This clone was recorded only once. J is TRBJ1-1 and V is TRBV6-4; no clear D gene. Germline-derived CDR1 and CDR2 are MRHNA and SNTAGT. Trimming took off 0 bases at V and 3 bases at J, with 11 bases between the two ends. The CDR3 is 15 residues long. The CDR3 DNA sequence: TGTGCCAGCAGTGACTCTACGGCTGGAGACACTGAAGCTTTCTTT. This codes for CASSDSTAGDTEAFF.

The chain recombines TRBV7-3 with TRBJ1-6, with D hard to call. CDR1 is SGHTA, CDR2 FQGTGA, per germline. V lost 2 bases to trimming and J lost 9 bases, with 8 bases between them. The CDR3 runs to 13 residues. CDR3 bases: TGTGCCAGCAGCTTATCTGAGATTTCACCCCTCCACTTT. As protein: CASSLSEISPLHF.

This clone appeared a few times. This sequence joins TRBV4-1 and TRBJ1-2; unclear D gene. Trimming removed 0 bases from V and 2 bases from J, with 7 bases in between. This CDR3 region has 14 residues. Germline CDR1 MGHRA, CDR2 YSYEKL. The CDR3 bases are TGCGCCAGCAGCCAAGAGGCCAGAAACTATGGCTACACCTTC. Its translation: CASSQEARNYGYTF.

The rearrangement joins TRBV18 to TRBJ2-7; TRBD1 might be the D (5 bases). The CDR3 contains 13 residues. Germline V gene sequence: CDR1 KGHSH, CDR2 LQKENI. V gave up 6 bases and J gave up 6 bases, with 15 bases separating them. CDR3 DNA: TGTGCCAGCTCGCCAGACAGTTTCGGCGAGCAGTACTTC. Translating it yields CASSPDSFGEQYF.

This clone appeared a single time. The chain joins TRBV6-5 to TRBJ1-2, with 9 bases identical to TRBD1. Losses at the gene ends were 6 bases for V and 4 bases for J; bases not matched to a gene: 6. Germline CDR1 and CDR2: MNHEY and SVGAGI. The CDR3 extends over 14 amino acids. Here the CDR3 DNA reads TGTGCCAGCAGGGTGGCGGGACAGGGCTATGGCTACACCTTC. Encoded protein: CASRVAGQGYGYTF.

V usage is TRBV27 and J usage is TRBJ1-1; the D is unclear. The CDR3 runs 14 residues. The ends were cut back, 3 bases at V and 1 base at J, with 9 bases in the middle. The germline gives CDR1 MNHEY, CDR2 SMNVEV (reference sequence). In DNA, the CDR3 is TGTGCCAGCAGTTTGAGGCGGCAGAACACTGAAGCTTTCTTT. Amino acids: CASSLRRQNTEAFF.

The chain employs TRBV7-2 and TRBJ2-5; possibly TRBD2 for D (5 bases). Germline V gives CDR1 SGHTA, CDR2 FQGNSA. The CDR3 is made up of 15 amino acids. Trimming cost V 3 bases and J 1 base, with 12 bases left between them. The CDR3 sequence: CASSFRWETQETQYF. The CDR3 DNA follows: TGTGCCAGCAGCTTTCGTTGGGAGACCCAAGAGACCCAGTACTTC.

The CDR3: CATSDSGYNQPQHF. DNA of the CDR3: TGTGCCACCAGTGATTCGGGATACAATCAGCCCCAGCATTTT. The V gene is TRBV24-1, the J gene TRBJ1-5; D is unresolved. The CDR3 has 14 residues. Germline V CDR1 and CDR2: KGHDR, SFDVKD. V dropped 2 bases and J dropped 3 bases, with 7 bases sitting between them.

This clone showed up just once. This sequence joins TRBV19 and TRBJ1-4; D gene uncertain. CDR1 is LNHDA and CDR2 is SQIVND in the germline V gene (reference sequence). CDR3 length: 14 amino acids. V lost 4 bases and J lost 7, with 13 bases in between. CDR3 sequence reads: CASSRRTGVEKLFF. CDR3 sequence (DNA): TGTGCCAGTAGTAGGCGGACCGGGGTTGAAAAACTGTTTTTT.

This clone has a count of ten or more. The CDR3 sequence is CASRRREGPNEQYF. The CDR3 DNA reads TGTGCCAGCCGAAGGAGGGAAGGTCCTAACGAGCAGTACTTC. V is TRBV7-8 and J is TRBJ2-7, with D maybe TRBD2 (6 bases). Germline-derived CDR1 and CDR2 are SGHVS and FQNEAQ. The CDR3 totals 14 residues. The germline V and J ends were trimmed by 8 bases and 5 bases, with 19 bases remaining between them.

This clone was detected once. The V gene is TRBV2, the J gene TRBJ2-7; perhaps TRBD2 as D (5 bases). Germline assignment: CDR1 SNHLY and CDR2 FYNNEI. The V and J ends lost 7 bases and 3 bases respectively, with 16 bases between them. CDR3 size: 14 residues. This CDR3 reads CASNTGMVIYEQYF. CDR3 coding DNA: TGTGCCAGCAATACGGGGATGGTTATCTACGAGCAGTACTTC.

This chain joins TRBV6-2 or TRBV6-3 and TRBJ2-5; D is unresolved. This CDR3 spans 11 amino acids. Trimming took 3 bases from V and 7 from J, leaving 6 bases between them. Germline V gene data show CDR1 as MNHEY and CDR2 as SVGEGT. Here the CDR3 DNA reads TGTGCCAGCAGTTATACCGGGACCCAGTACTTC. It translates to CASSYTGTQYF.

The rearrangement links TRBV6-4 to TRBJ2-1; 12 bases are a match to TRBD2. With 3 bases clipped from V and 9 bases from J, the junction kept 9 bases outside the gene matches. Germline lookup yields CDR1 MRHNA and CDR2 SNTAGT. The CDR3 loop spans 16 amino acids. This CDR3 reads CASSDAATSGGGEQFF. In DNA, the CDR3 is TGTGCCAGCAGTGATGCCGCGACTAGCGGGGGTGGTGAGCAGTTCTTC.

The V call is TRBV5-1, the J call TRBJ2-5; D not resolved. Germline V gene lookup returns CDR1 SGHRS and CDR2 YFSETQ. V lost 4 bases and J 2 bases, leaving 9 bases between the germline ends. This CDR3 is 13 amino acids long. The CDR3 coding sequence is TGCGCCAGCAGCCAAACTCATCAAGAGACCCAGTACTTC. Residues: CASSQTHQETQYF. The full variable domain, in which reference TRBV5-1 and TRBJ2-5 provide the parts outside the CDR3, is KAGVTQTPRYLIKTRGQQVTLSCSPISGHRSVSWYQQTPGQGLQFLFEYFSETQRNKGNFPGRFSGRQFSNSRSEMNVSTLELGDSALYLCASSQTHQETQYFGPGTRLLVL.

This chain connects TRBV19 to TRBJ1-2, with no clear D. Between the trimmed V and J ends, which lost 7 bases and 5 bases, there was a span of 20 bases. Germline values: CDR1 LNHDA, CDR2 SQIVND (reference sequence). The CDR3 extends over 15 amino acids. CDR3 in amino acids: CASTTAGERRYGYTF. CDR3 DNA sequence: TGTGCCAGTACCACTGCGGGTGAGAGGCGGTATGGCTACACCTTC.

This clone came up a few times. This rearrangement joins TRBV6-5 to TRBJ2-6; 8 nucleotides match TRBD1. CDR3 length: 13 residues. The V and J ends lost 10 bases and 9 bases, in that order; junction bases with no gene match: 8. Germline V CDR1 and CDR2: MNHEY, SVGAGI. This CDR3 is CATRTGLVNVLTF. The CDR3 coding sequence is TGTGCCACCCGGACAGGGTTGGTCAACGTCCTGACTTTC.

The chain links TRBV28 to TRBJ1-1; a possible D gene is TRBD1 (6 bases). V lost 5 bases, J lost 1 base, and 11 bases lay in between. The germline V gene encodes CDR1 MDHEN and CDR2 SYDVKM. CDR3 length: 14 residues. The CDR3 reads CASSRGTPNTEAFF. DNA of the CDR3: TGTGCCAGCAGTCGAGGGACACCGAACACTGAAGCTTTCTTT.

The J gene is TRBJ2-2, the V gene TRBV7-2; 7 bases agree with TRBD1. J gave up 7 bases and V 1 base, and 12 bases lay outside the gene matches. Germline lookup yields CDR1 SGHTA and CDR2 FQGNSA. The CDR3 covers 17 residues. Here the CDR3 DNA reads TGTGCCAGCAGCTTAGTACAGGGGCACATCCGGGGCGGGGAGCTGTTTTTT. Protein: CASSLVQGHIRGGELFF.

In its sample, this clone was seen once. The J gene is TRBJ2-2, the V gene TRBV10-3; 13 positions match TRBD2. From germline, CDR1 is ENHRY and CDR2 SYGVKD. The CDR3 consists of 17 residues. The V gene end was trimmed by 6 bases and the J gene end by 0 bases; junction bases not matched to a gene: 4. The CDR3 protein is CAIRGTSGDPNTGELFF. The CDR3 coding sequence is TGTGCCATCAGAGGGACTAGCGGGGACCCGAACACCGGGGAGCTGTTTTTT.

CDR3 sequence: CASSLGEGFRTDTQYF. The CDR3 nucleotides are TGTGCCAGCAGCTTAGGGGAGGGGTTTCGCACAGATACGCAGTATTTT. V usage is TRBV11-2 and J usage is TRBJ2-3; 7 bases match TRBD2. The V segment lost 1 base and the J segment 1 base; nucleotides outside the gene matches: 5. The CDR3 consists of 16 residues. The germline gives CDR1 SGHAT, CDR2 FQNNGV.

This chain connects TRBV11-2 to TRBJ2-3; TRBD2 is a possible D gene (6 bases). Per germline, CDR1 SGHAT and CDR2 FQNNGV. The CDR3 sequence is 15 residues long. V lost 5 bases to trimming and J lost 6 bases, with 18 bases between them. The CDR3 region is CASSPPGTGLDTQYF. The DNA of the CDR3 is TGTGCCAGCAGCCCTCCCGGGACGGGACTTGATACGCAGTATTTT.

The J gene is TRBJ2-3, the V gene TRBV7-9; 12 bases line up with TRBD2. The V and J ends lost 3 bases and 4 bases, in that order; junction bases with no gene match: 5. Per the germline V gene, CDR1 is SEHNR and CDR2 is FQNEAQ (reference sequence). The CDR3 is made up of 16 amino acids. This CDR3 reads CASSFRTSGVPDTQYF. CDR3 in DNA: TGTGCCAGCAGCTTCCGGACTAGCGGGGTTCCAGATACGCAGTATTTT.

The chain couples TRBV24-1 to TRBJ1-5; possibly TRBD1 for D (6 bases). Per the germline V gene, CDR1 is KGHDR and CDR2 is SFDVKD. The CDR3 totals 14 residues. Trimming pared 8 bases from V and 7 bases from J, leaving 17 bases between. In nucleotides, the CDR3 is TGTGCCACCACGAATACAGGGTCGGGGCAGCCCCAGCATTTT. Amino acids: CATTNTGSGQPQHF.

The chain is built from TRBV9 and TRBJ2-5; 8 positions agree with TRBD2. The CDR3 contains 15 residues. Germline CDR1 reads SGDLS; CDR2 reads YYNGEE. The trim removed 5 bases at V and 1 base at J, leaving 7 bases unmatched. In DNA form, the CDR3 reads TGTGCCAGCAGTTTCAGCGGGGGCTTCCAAGAGACCCAGTACTTC. This gives the protein CASSFSGGFQETQYF.

This clone occurred once. The rearrangement uses TRBV7-8 and TRBJ2-5; TRBD2 matches at 8 bases. The CDR3 length is 16 residues. Germline assignment: CDR1 SGHVS and CDR2 FQNEAQ. V shed 1 base, J shed 2 bases, and the junction held 6 bases outside the gene matches. CDR3 residues: CASSLDGGGRQETQYF. The CDR3 DNA follows: TGTGCCAGCAGCTTAGATGGCGGGGGGAGGCAAGAGACCCAGTACTTC.

The chain couples TRBV19 to TRBJ2-5, with D hard to call. The CDR3 is made up of 13 amino acids. Germline CDR1 LNHDA, CDR2 SQIVND (reference sequence). V lost 3 bases and J lost 2, with 7 bases in between. The CDR3 DNA reads TGTGCCAGTAGTATTTCCAGGCAAGAGACCCAGTACTTC. Its translation is CASSISRQETQYF.

The V gene is TRBV28, the J gene TRBJ2-7; D remains unclear. CDR1 is MDHEN and CDR2 is SYDVKM in the germline V gene. The CDR3 loop spans 11 amino acids. Trimming took 5 bases from V and 3 from J, leaving 5 bases between them. The CDR3 nucleotides are TGTGCCAGCAGTACCTACTACGAGCAGTACTTC. Translated, it gives CASSTYYEQYF.

This sequence joins TRBV29-1 and TRBJ2-1; 8 bases align to TRBD1. The CDR3 is 14 residues long. Losses at the gene ends were 1 base for V and 8 bases for J; bases not matched to a gene: 7. Per the germline V gene, CDR1 is SQVTM and CDR2 is ANQGSEA. In nucleotides, the CDR3 is TGCAGCGTTGAAGGGACAGGGAGGAGAGATGAGCAGTTCTTC. Amino acid sequence: CSVEGTGRRDEQFF.

The chain recombines TRBV18 with TRBJ2-1; a weak D match, TRBD2 (7 bases). The CDR3 length is 17 residues. CDR1 and CDR2 from the germline V gene are KGHSH and LQKENI. The germline V and J ends were trimmed by 0 bases and 8 bases, with 20 bases remaining between them. CDR3 nucleotide sequence: TGTGCCAGCTCACCACCGGAGGATGGGGGGGCCGAGGATGAGCAGTTCTTC. Translating it yields CASSPPEDGGAEDEQFF.

The chain joins TRBV30 to TRBJ1-2; no definite D call. The CDR3 runs to 12 residues. V dropped 0 bases and J dropped 10 bases, with 12 bases sitting between them. Per the germline V gene, CDR1 is GTSNPN and CDR2 is SVGIG (reference sequence). CDR3 sequence (DNA): TGTGCCTGGAGTGTAGTATCCCGAGACTACACCTTC. This gives the protein CAWSVVSRDYTF. Using reference TRBV30 and TRBJ1-2 for the parts outside the CDR3, the full variable domain is SQTIHQWPATLVQPVGSPLSLECTVEGTSNPNLYWYRQAAGRGLQLLFYSVGIGQISSEVPQNLSASRPQDRQFILSSKKLLLSDSGFYLCAWSVVSRDYTFGSGTRLTVV.

The chain is built from TRBV6-5 and TRBJ1-3; TRBD1 matches 8 bases. The trim removed 6 bases at V and 4 bases at J, leaving 5 bases unmatched. The CDR3 loop spans 14 amino acids. The germline V gene encodes CDR1 MNHEY and CDR2 SVGAGI. In DNA, the CDR3 is TGTGCCAGCAGACAGGACAGGGCAGGAAACACCATATATTTT. Amino acids: CASRQDRAGNTIYF.

CDR3 in DNA: TGTGCCTCCAGGAGGGGTAATGAAAAACTGTTTTTT. It codes for CASRRGNEKLFF. The chain employs TRBV6-5 and TRBJ1-4, with D maybe TRBD1 (5 bases). The CDR3 contains 12 residues. With 11 bases removed from V and 4 bases from J, the gap between germline ends came to 11 bases. Germline loops: CDR1 MNHEY, CDR2 SVGAGI.